This TCR beta chain emerged from a study of blood T cell repertoires in COVID-19. Study details: T cells, B-cell-depleted T cells, or PBMCs provided the cDNA or gDNA that served as material.

The V and J ends lost 8 bases and 1 base respectively, with 11 bases between them. The CDR3 is 13 amino acids. In the original processing: By means of reference gene primer amplification, nucleated cell counts were estimated. TCRdb keeps only in-frame clones here, not all; method: immunoSEQ multiplex PCR. V and J calls and clone size are those listed in that table; D and trimming were worked out from the DNA. The table includes about 150,000 clones, roughly 76% detected once. This chain connects TRBV12-3 or TRBV12-4 to TRBJ1-1; the D gene is possibly TRBD1 (5 bases). This clonotype originated in a human donor with acute or convalescent COVID-19. The donor label of this sample is uncertain. The sequenced sample consisted of peripheral blood. The CDR3 nucleotides are TGTGCCAGCGGGGCAGCCCCGAACACTGAAGCTTTCTTT. Residues: CASGAAPNTEAFF.